This TCR beta chain was sequenced for a study of cytomegalovirus exposure and HLA in healthy donors. PCR amplification relied on 60 Vbeta primers (plus 13 Jbeta primers). Using immunoSEQ multiplex PCR, the repertoire was profiled, and TCRdb retains in-frame clones only, with some absent. The repertoire has 100,000 or so clones, 60% to 80% of them found once; the top ten carry around 5%. Regarding the study as a whole: Productive rates of about 90% or about 30% were seen for most TCR beta V segments in an earlier analysis.

For this clone: Its target is unknown.

In germline, CDR1 is MGHRA, CDR2 YSYEKL. Between the trimmed V and J ends, which lost 0 bases and 2 bases, there was a span of 14 bases. This CDR3 has 16 residues. Sequencing was carried out using PBMCs. This chain links TRBV4-1 with TRBJ2-7; no definite D call. This clonotype was sampled from a woman younger than 35 in good health and CMV-seropositive. The CDR3 DNA sequence: TGCGCCAGCAGCCAAGAAGCTATAGTTTCCCCCTACGAGCAGTACTTC. Protein: CASSQEAIVSPYEQYF.